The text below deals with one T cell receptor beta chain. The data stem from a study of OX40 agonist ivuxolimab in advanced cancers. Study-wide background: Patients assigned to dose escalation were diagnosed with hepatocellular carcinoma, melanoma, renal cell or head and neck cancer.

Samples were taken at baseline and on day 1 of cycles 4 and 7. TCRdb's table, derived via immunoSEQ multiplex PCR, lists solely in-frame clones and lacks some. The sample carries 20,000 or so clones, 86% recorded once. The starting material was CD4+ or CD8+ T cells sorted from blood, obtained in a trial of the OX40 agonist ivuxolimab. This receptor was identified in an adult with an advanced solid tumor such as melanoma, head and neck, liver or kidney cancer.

The CDR3 is CASSEAYGGNGYTF. For the CDR3, the DNA is TGTGCCAGCAGTGAAGCATACGGGGGCAATGGCTACACCTTC. The genes are TRBV6-1 and TRBJ1-2; a possible D gene is TRBD1 (6 bases). The V end was cut by 0 bases, the J end by 6 bases, with 11 bases between. Germline V CDR1 and CDR2: MNHNS, SASEGT. CDR3 size: 14 residues.